The rows below give T cell receptor beta chains drawn from one sample of a study of cytomegalovirus exposure and HLA in healthy donors. Using immunoSEQ multiplex PCR, the repertoire was profiled, and TCRdb retains in-frame clones only, with some absent. The repertoire has about 220,000 clones, roughly 88% of them found once; the top ten carry approximately 2.9%. Sequencing input: PBMCs. All receptors come from a woman under 30 in good health and CMV-seronegative. Both conserved end residues are part of each CDR3. D genes are given only for firm matches. Where a row states a size, it is once, few, many or the class of an expanded clone; other rows omit it.

clone_size j_call v_call d_call cdr3_aa cdr3_nt
- TRBJ2-3 TRBV15 - CATSKGGIGGLGDTQYF TGTGCCACCAGCAAGGGAGGCATAGGAGGGCTTGGAGATACGCAGTATTTT
- TRBJ1-2 TRBV27 TRBD1 CASSSHRGPPSYGYTF TGTGCCAGCAGTTCCCACAGGGGGCCGCCCTCCTATGGCTACACCTTC
- TRBJ2-3 TRBV7-8 TRBD2 CASSLDRAGVTDTQYF TGTGCCAGCAGCTTAGATCGAGCGGGGGTCACAGATACGCAGTATTTT
- TRBJ2-7 TRBV29-1 - CSVEEGATYEQYF TGCAGCGTTGAAGAGGGGGCCACCTACGAGCAGTACTTC
- TRBJ1-2 TRBV4-3 TRBD1 CASSQLQGAGGYTF TGCGCCAGCAGCCAATTACAGGGGGCTGGTGGCTACACCTTC
- TRBJ2-7 TRBV27 TRBD1 CASSRGTYEQYF TGTGCCAGTTCCAGGGGGACCTACGAGCAGTACTTC
- TRBJ2-3 TRBV11-2 - CASSDRDISTDTQYF TGTGCCAGCAGCGACCGGGACATCAGCACAGATACGCAGTATTTT
once TRBJ2-1 TRBV18 TRBD1 CASSPGQGQGYNEQFF TGTGCCAGCTCACCAGGTCAGGGACAGGGGTACAATGAGCAGTTCTTC
once TRBJ1-2 TRBV19 - CASQDQGVYGYTF TGTGCCAGTCAAGATCAGGGTGTATATGGCTACACCTTC
- TRBJ2-3 TRBV7-6 TRBD1 CASSLGSGGSTDTQYF TGTGCCAGCAGCTTAGGGTCAGGGGGTAGCACAGATACGCAGTATTTT
- TRBJ2-7 TRBV25-1 - CASTESGTDYEQYF TGTGCCAGCACCGAAAGCGGCACAGACTACGAGCAGTACTTC
- TRBJ1-1 TRBV30 - CAWSRPLRGNTEAFF TGTGCCTGGAGTCGCCCTTTAAGAGGGAACACTGAAGCTTTCTTT
once TRBJ2-1 TRBV5-4 TRBD2 CASSSRGGASEQFF TGTGCCAGCAGCTCAAGGGGAGGGGCGTCTGAGCAGTTCTTC
- TRBJ1-1 TRBV27 - CASSSDNLRTEAFF TGTGCCAGCAGTTCGGACAATCTTCGCACTGAAGCTTTCTTT
- TRBJ2-1 TRBV10-2 TRBD2 CASSLGLAGSYNEQFF TGCGCCAGCAGCTTGGGACTAGCGGGTTCCTACAATGAGCAGTTCTTC
- TRBJ1-2 TRBV27 TRBD1 CASSPQDREGNYGYTF TGTGCCAGCAGTCCCCAGGACAGGGAAGGGAACTATGGCTACACCTTC
- TRBJ2-1 TRBV23-1 - CASSQKYSYNEQFF TGCGCCAGCAGTCAAAAGTACAGCTACAATGAGCAGTTCTTC
- TRBJ1-5 TRBV6-1 TRBD1 CASTYDRASNQPQHF TGTGCCAGCACCTACGACAGGGCCAGCAATCAGCCCCAGCATTTT
- TRBJ1-5 TRBV19 - CASRSGNQPQHF TGTGCCAGTAGATCGGGAAATCAGCCCCAGCATTTT
- TRBJ2-2 TRBV27 TRBD1 CASSLRQGAGTGELFF TGTGCCAGCAGTTTGAGGCAGGGGGCCGGCACCGGGGAGCTGTTTTTT
- TRBJ2-7 TRBV27 TRBD1 CASSQYSGTGFHEQYF TGTGCCAGCAGCCAATACTCCGGGACAGGGTTCCACGAGCAGTACTTC
- TRBJ2-4 TRBV7-8 TRBD2 CASSLIPPSGGTIAKNIQYF TGTGCCAGCAGCTTAATCCCCCCTAGCGGGGGAACTATAGCCAAAAACATTCAGTACTTC
- TRBJ1-1 TRBV28 - CASSRNTEAFF TGTGCCAGCAGTCGTAACACTGAAGCTTTCTTT
once TRBJ2-5 TRBV7-2 TRBD1 CASSKDRSQETQYF TGTGCCAGCAGCAAGGACAGGAGCCAAGAGACCCAGTACTTC
- TRBJ1-2 TRBV5-1 TRBD1 CASSLAGTGSSYGYTF TGCGCCAGCAGCTTGGCCGGGACAGGGTCTAGCTATGGCTACACCTTC
- TRBJ2-7 TRBV10-3 - CAQGQGAYEQYF TGTGCCCAAGGACAAGGGGCCTACGAGCAGTACTTC
- TRBJ2-3 TRBV7-9 TRBD2 CASTAMPGLAYTDTQYF TGTGCCAGCACCGCGATGCCGGGACTAGCGTATACAGATACGCAGTATTTT
- TRBJ2-7 TRBV6-5 TRBD1 CASSPAGTGLYEQYF TGTGCCAGCAGCCCCGCCGGGACAGGGCTATACGAGCAGTACTTC
- TRBJ2-1 TRBV29-1 - CSVEPAGRTTYNEQFF TGCAGCGTTGAGCCAGCGGGCCGGACCACTTACAATGAGCAGTTCTTC
- TRBJ1-2 TRBV30 - CAWSVLFGRRTF TGTGCCTGGAGTGTTCTTTTCGGCCGGCGGACCTTC
- TRBJ2-7 TRBV5-6 - CASSLADGLTYEQYF TGTGCCAGCAGCTTGGCAGACGGACTAACCTACGAGCAGTACTTC
few TRBJ2-2 TRBV29-1 - CSVVRSGELFF TGCAGCGTTGTTCGGTCCGGGGAGCTGTTTTTT
- TRBJ2-1 TRBV28 TRBD2 CASSLFLSGSNEQFF TGTGCCAGCAGTTTGTTTCTTAGCGGGAGCAATGAGCAGTTCTTC
- TRBJ2-7 TRBV28 TRBD1 CASSLPGQGTEEQYF TGTGCCAGCAGTTTACCGGGACAGGGTACAGAAGAGCAGTACTTC
- TRBJ2-7 TRBV28 - CASSLYEGAYEQYF TGTGCCAGCAGTTTGTACGAGGGTGCCTACGAGCAGTACTTC
- TRBJ1-2 TRBV5-8 - CASSFPLSNYGYTF TGTGCCAGCAGCTTTCCCCTTAGCAACTATGGCTACACCTTC
- TRBJ1-1 TRBV4-1 - CASSRHPKFRTEAFF TGCGCCAGCAGTCGTCACCCTAAATTTCGTACTGAAGCTTTCTTT
- TRBJ1-1 TRBV6-5 TRBD1 CASTVTGGETEAFF TGTGCCAGCACTGTTACAGGGGGGGAAACTGAAGCTTTCTTT
- TRBJ1-5 TRBV6-1 TRBD1 CASSEAYRGSNQPQHF TGTGCCAGCAGTGAAGCATACAGGGGAAGCAATCAGCCCCAGCATTTT
once TRBJ2-3 TRBV6-5 - CASSSDTDTQYF TGTGCCAGCAGTTCAGACACAGATACGCAGTATTTT
few TRBJ2-3 TRBV18 TRBD2 CASSPLLAGASTDTQYF TGTGCCAGCTCACCATTACTAGCGGGAGCTTCCACAGATACGCAGTATTTT
- TRBJ2-1 TRBV29-1 TRBD2 CSVEEASGRLNEQFF TGCAGCGTTGAAGAAGCTAGCGGGAGGTTGAATGAGCAGTTCTTC
- TRBJ1-4 TRBV28 - CASKRGNEKLFF TGTGCCAGCAAAAGGGGTAATGAAAAACTGTTTTTT
many TRBJ2-7 TRBV6-1 TRBD2 CASNRAGTLSYEQYF TGTGCCAGCAATCGAGCGGGAACCCTCTCCTACGAGCAGTACTTC
- TRBJ2-3 TRBV5-4 - CASSDYDYTQYF TGTGCCAGCAGCGACTACGATTATACGCAGTATTTT
- TRBJ2-3 TRBV30 TRBD2 CAWRKGLAGLDTQYF TGTGCCTGGAGAAAAGGACTAGCGGGATTAGATACGCAGTATTTT
- TRBJ2-1 TRBV28 - CASSLSWTRAYNEQFF TGTGCCAGCAGTTTATCTTGGACAAGAGCCTACAATGAGCAGTTCTTC
- TRBJ2-7 TRBV11-1 TRBD1 CASSSGQFPYEQYF TGTGCCAGCAGCTCGGGACAGTTCCCCTACGAGCAGTACTTC
- TRBJ2-3 TRBV5-4 TRBD2 CASSLRGGSTDTQYF TGTGCCAGCAGCCTTCGGGGGGGGAGCACAGATACGCAGTATTTT
- TRBJ1-5 TRBV2 TRBD1 CASRTGGDQPQHF TGTGCCAGCAGGACAGGGGGGGATCAGCCCCAGCATTTT
once TRBJ2-1 TRBV15 - CATSRDEEANEQFF TGTGCCACCAGCAGAGATGAGGAAGCGAATGAGCAGTTCTTC